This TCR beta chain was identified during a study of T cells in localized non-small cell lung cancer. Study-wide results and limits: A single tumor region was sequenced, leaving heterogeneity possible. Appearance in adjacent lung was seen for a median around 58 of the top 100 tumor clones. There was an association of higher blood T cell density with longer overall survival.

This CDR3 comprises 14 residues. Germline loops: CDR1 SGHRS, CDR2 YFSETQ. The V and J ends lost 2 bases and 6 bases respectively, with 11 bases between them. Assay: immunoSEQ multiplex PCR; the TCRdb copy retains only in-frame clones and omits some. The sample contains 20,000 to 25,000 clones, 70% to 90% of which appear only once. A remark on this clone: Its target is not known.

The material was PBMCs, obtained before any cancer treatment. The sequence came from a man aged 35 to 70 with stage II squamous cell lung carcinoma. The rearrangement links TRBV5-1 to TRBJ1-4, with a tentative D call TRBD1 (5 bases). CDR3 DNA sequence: TGCGCCAGCAGCTTTTCAGGGTCTGATGAAAAACTGTTTTTT. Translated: CASSFSGSDEKLFF.